The 21 T cell receptor beta chains presented below share a single source sample, sequenced in a study of cytomegalovirus exposure and HLA in healthy donors. Method: immunoSEQ multiplex PCR; TCRdb's copy keeps in-frame clones and lacks some. The table records some 69,000 clones, over 95% of them present only once. Sequencing was done on a sample of PBMCs. Receptors originate from a young man in good health and CMV-seronegative.

The V call is TRBV5-1, the J call TRBJ1-5; 7 nucleotides line up with TRBD1. Germline CDR1 is SGHRS and CDR2 is YFSETQ. The V and J ends lost 0 bases and 6 bases, in that order; junction bases with no gene match: 6. The CDR3 length is 15 residues. The CDR3, as DNA: TGCGCCAGCAGCTTGGGGGGGACAGAAAGTCAGCCCCAGCATTTT. It encodes CASSLGGTESQPQHF. Combining the CDR3 with reference TRBV5-1 and TRBJ1-5 gives the whole variable domain KAGVTQTPRYLIKTRGQQVTLSCSPISGHRSVSWYQQTPGQGLQFLFEYFSETQRNKGNFPGRFSGRQFSNSRSEMNVSTLELGDSALYLCASSLGGTESQPQHFGDGTRLSIL.

V usage is TRBV18 and J usage is TRBJ1-1, with TRBD1 matching over 8 bases. Germline lookup yields CDR1 KGHSH and CDR2 LQKENI. The J segment lost 0 bases and the V segment lost 6 bases, leaving 3 bases of the junction unmatched. This CDR3 spans 14 amino acids. CDR3 coding DNA: TGTGCCAGCTCCCTGACAGGGGTGAACACTGAAGCTTTCTTT. This gives the protein CASSLTGVNTEAFF.

This chain joins TRBV6-5 and TRBJ1-1; D not resolved. The CDR3 extends over 10 amino acids. The V gene's germline CDR1 is MNHEY and CDR2 SVGAGI. Trimming cost V 7 bases and J 7 bases, with 7 bases left between them. The CDR3 DNA follows: TGTGCCAGCACCCCCTTTGAAGCTTTCTTT. Translation gives CASTPFEAFF.

The CDR3 sequence is CASSATGTGQPQHF. CDR3 bases: TGTGCCAGCAGTGCGACAGGGACCGGTCAGCCCCAGCATTTT. The chain employs TRBV27 and TRBJ1-5; 7 bases map to TRBD1. The CDR3 runs to 14 residues. Germline V CDR1 and CDR2: MNHEY, SMNVEV (reference sequence). The J segment lost 6 bases and the V segment lost 5 bases, leaving 7 bases of the junction unmatched.

The chain employs TRBV27 and TRBJ2-7; D is undetermined. The CDR3 consists of 13 residues. V was cut by 1 base and J by 6 bases, with 10 bases left in between. Germline-derived CDR1 and CDR2 are MNHEY and SMNVEV (reference sequence). CDR3 DNA sequence: TGTGCCAGCAGTTTATATCGTGGCGGCGAGCAGTACTTC. Amino acids: CASSLYRGGEQYF.

To note about this clone: An end of the junction differs from the germline gene, which may be a read error. The V gene is TRBV6-5, the J gene TRBJ2-7, with 7 bases matching TRBD1. Looked up from germline, CDR1 is MNHEY and CDR2 is SVGAGI. CDR3 length: 8 residues. CDR3 bases: TGTGCCAACGGGGACAGCTCCTTC. Translating gives CANGDSSF.

V is TRBV19 and J is TRBJ2-2; D uncertain. Germline values: CDR1 LNHDA, CDR2 SQIVND (reference sequence). The CDR3 contains 13 residues. Trimming cost V 7 bases and J 4 bases, with 10 bases left between them. The CDR3 loop reads CASTSLSTGELFF. CDR3 in DNA: TGTGCCAGTACGAGCCTGAGCACCGGGGAGCTGTTTTTT.

The V and J genes are TRBV6-6 and TRBJ2-1; 7 bases agree with TRBD2. Germline CDR1 is MNHNY and CDR2 is SVGAGI (reference sequence). V gave up 6 bases and J gave up 7 bases; unmatched junction bases: 3. The CDR3 totals 12 residues. The CDR3 sequence is CASRGAGNEQFF. The CDR3 DNA is TGTGCCAGCAGGGGAGCGGGAAATGAGCAGTTCTTC.

V gene TRBV18 combines with J gene TRBJ2-5; D is possibly TRBD1 (6 bases). The CDR3 covers 13 residues. Germline assignment: CDR1 KGHSH and CDR2 LQKENI. Between the trimmed V and J ends, which lost 2 bases and 2 bases, there was a span of 6 bases. The CDR3, as DNA: TGTGCCAGCTCACCAACAGGGCAAGAGACCCAGTACTTC. Its translation is CASSPTGQETQYF.

The gene calls are TRBV9 and TRBJ2-2; 8 positions agree with TRBD2. J gave up 3 bases and V 2 bases, and 3 bases lay outside the gene matches. Germline values: CDR1 SGDLS, CDR2 YYNGEE. The CDR3 loop spans 15 amino acids. The CDR3 spells CASSVGRVHTGELFF. CDR3 nucleotide sequence: TGTGCCAGCAGCGTCGGGAGGGTTCACACCGGGGAGCTGTTTTTT.

In DNA, the CDR3 is TGTGCCAGCAGCTTAGGCAAAGGGGTTGAAAAACTGTTTTTT. Its translation is CASSLGKGVEKLFF. The rearrangement joins TRBV7-6 to TRBJ1-4, with D possibly TRBD1 on 5 matching bases. The ends were cut back, 1 base at V and 7 bases at J, with 10 bases in the middle. The CDR3 loop spans 14 amino acids. Per the germline V gene, CDR1 is SGHVS and CDR2 is FNYEAQ.

The V gene is TRBV13, the J gene TRBJ1-2, with TRBD1 matching 7 bases. The junction had 4 bases not matched to a gene; V was cut back by 1 base and J by 5 bases. CDR1 PRHDT and CDR2 FYEKMQ come from the germline V gene (reference sequence). This CDR3 contains 14 residues. CDR3 residues: CASSLVSGQYGYTF. As DNA, the CDR3 is TGTGCCAGCAGCTTAGTGTCGGGACAGTATGGCTACACCTTC.

The chain combines TRBV5-1 with TRBJ2-1, with a weak D call TRBD2 (6 bases). Germline values: CDR1 SGHRS, CDR2 YFSETQ. The V end lost 9 bases, the J end lost 5 bases, and 12 bases lay between the germline ends. The CDR3 is 12 residues long. The CDR3 DNA reads as TGCGCCAATGTAGCGGAACACAATGAGCAGTTCTTC. This gives the protein CANVAEHNEQFF.

The gene calls are TRBV9 and TRBJ2-7, with 10 bases fitting TRBD1. The CDR3 sequence is 14 residues long. V shed 4 bases and J 3 bases; nucleotides not matched to a gene: 4. Germline CDR1 SGDLS, CDR2 YYNGEE. The CDR3 here is CASSHGQGDYEQYF. CDR3 coding DNA: TGTGCCAGCAGCCATGGACAGGGGGACTACGAGCAGTACTTC.

V usage is TRBV28 and J usage is TRBJ1-2, with unresolved D. Trimming pared 4 bases from V and 4 bases from J, leaving 13 bases between. Germline V gene sequence: CDR1 MDHEN, CDR2 SYDVKM. The CDR3 has 14 residues. The chain's CDR3 is CASSSGTLTYGYTF. CDR3 sequence (DNA): TGTGCCAGCAGTTCAGGTACCCTCACCTATGGCTACACCTTC.

DNA of the CDR3: TGCGCCAGCAGCTTAGGGGGGGCATCCTACAATGAGCAGTTCTTC. It translates to CASSLGGASYNEQFF. The chain employs TRBV5-1 and TRBJ2-1; a possible D gene is TRBD2 (7 bases). V was clipped by 2 bases and J by 1 base, with 10 bases between them. Per germline, CDR1 SGHRS and CDR2 YFSETQ. This CDR3 is 15 amino acids long. Together with reference TRBV5-1 and TRBJ2-1, the CDR3 gives the full variable domain: KAGVTQTPRYLIKTRGQQVTLSCSPISGHRSVSWYQQTPGQGLQFLFEYFSETQRNKGNFPGRFSGRQFSNSRSEMNVSTLELGDSALYLCASSLGGASYNEQFFGPGTRLTVL.

The rearrangement joins TRBV7-6 to TRBJ1-1, with TRBD1 matching 9 bases. The trim removed 2 bases at V and 6 bases at J, leaving 10 bases unmatched. This CDR3 region has 16 residues. CDR1 and CDR2 (germline): SGHVS, FNYEAQ. DNA of the CDR3: TGTGCCAGCAGCTTAAGTCGGGACAGGGTGCTACCTGAAGCTTTCTTT. This encodes CASSLSRDRVLPEAFF.

The genes are TRBV2 and TRBJ1-2; D might be TRBD1 (6 bases). The CDR3 sequence is 14 residues long. The V end was cut by 3 bases, the J end by 8 bases, with 16 bases between. Germline CDR1 and CDR2: SNHLY and FYNNEI. CDR3 region: CASSDAQGIGGYTF. The CDR3 DNA reads as TGTGCCAGCAGTGATGCTCAGGGGATAGGAGGCTACACCTTC.

The chain combines TRBV10-2 with TRBJ1-2; D may be TRBD1 (5 bases). Deletions cut 2 bases from V and 10 bases from J, with 8 bases between. CDR3 length equals 11 residues. CDR1 and CDR2 from the germline V gene are WSHSY and SAAADI. In DNA, the CDR3 is TGCGCCAGCAGTGAGCAGACAGTCTACACCTTC. Translated, it gives CASSEQTVYTF.

The rearrangement links TRBV7-9 to TRBJ1-1, with D unclear. The V end was cut by 0 bases, the J end by 3 bases, with 11 bases between. The CDR3 spans 15 residues. Germline V gene lookup returns CDR1 SEHNR and CDR2 FQNEAQ (reference sequence). The CDR3 sequence: CASSLAQRKDTEAFF. Here the CDR3 DNA reads TGTGCCAGCAGCTTAGCTCAGAGGAAGGACACTGAAGCTTTCTTT.

The V call is TRBV2, the J call TRBJ1-4, with 7 bases identical to TRBD1. Germline V lookup: CDR1 SNHLY, CDR2 FYNNEI. V trimming: 5 bases; J trimming: 3 bases; junction bases outside the gene matches: 6. The CDR3 is made up of 15 amino acids. The CDR3 is CASSNRGTANEKLFF. In nucleotides, the CDR3 is TGTGCCAGCAGTAACAGGGGTACAGCTAATGAAAAACTGTTTTTT.